Shown below are 5 T cell receptor beta chains from a single sample sequenced in a study of blood T cell repertoires in COVID-19 (dated by TCRdb to about 2020). The library was produced with the immunoSEQ multiplex PCR assay. This immuneACCESS table, as held by TCRdb, lists in-frame sequences with V and J called but not all clones. Of the missing ones, under half trace to an unresolved V gene in checked studies; the others have no known cause. Recorded for this sample are more than 60,000 clones; approximately 91% of them occurred a single time. Around 21% of the sample goes to the ten largest clones. Material: peripheral blood. These TCRs come from a woman between 50 and 59 years old with active or convalescent COVID-19.

The chain combines TRBV3-1 (or the pseudogene TRBV3-2) with TRBJ2-2, with 15 nucleotides matching TRBD2. V lost 4 bases to trimming and J lost 4 bases; unmatched junction nucleotides: 7. The CDR3 is made up of 18 amino acids. Germline loops: CDR1 LGHDT, CDR2 YNNKEL (reference sequence). The CDR3 here is CASSPLGLAGGSTGELFF. In nucleotides, the CDR3 is TGTGCCAGCAGCCCCTTGGGACTAGCGGGAGGAAGCACCGGGGAGCTGTTTTTT.

The rearrangement uses TRBV5-4 and TRBJ2-1; possibly TRBD2 for D (5 bases). Trimming pared 1 base from V and 0 bases from J, leaving 5 bases between. CDR3 size: 14 residues. From germline, CDR1 is SGHNT and CDR2 YYREEE (reference sequence). The CDR3 is CASSLRGSYNEQFF. The CDR3 coding sequence is TGTGCCAGCAGCTTGCGGGGCTCCTACAATGAGCAGTTCTTC.

The gene calls are TRBV27 and TRBJ2-5, with D perhaps matching TRBD2 (6 bases). The CDR3 extends over 14 amino acids. Trimming left V 5 bases short and J 6 bases short, with 16 bases between. The V gene's germline CDR1 is MNHEY and CDR2 SMNVEV (reference sequence). DNA for the CDR3: TGTGCCAGCAGTCAAGAGGGAGGACTAAAGACCCAGTACTTC. Translating gives CASSQEGGLKTQYF.

The chain recombines TRBV15 with TRBJ1-1; D is possibly TRBD1 (5 bases). Trimming removed 5 bases from V and 8 bases from J, with 15 bases in between. The CDR3 runs to 13 residues. Germline V gene lookup returns CDR1 LNHNV and CDR2 YYDKDF (reference sequence). The CDR3 DNA is TGTGCCACCAGCGGCCCCGCGGACATGGAAGCTTTCTTT. Protein: CATSGPADMEAFF.

The chain employs TRBV12-3 or TRBV12-4 and TRBJ1-2; TRBD1 aligns across 7 bases. Trimming at V came to 6 bases and at J to 8 bases, leaving 3 bases not matched to a gene. The CDR3 sequence is 11 residues long. In DNA form, the CDR3 reads TGTGCCAGCAGGACGACAGGGGGCTACACCTTC. Protein sequence: CASRTTGGYTF.